This is a list of T cell receptor beta chains from one sample in a study of T cell changes during pregnancy in multiple sclerosis. Assay used: immunoSEQ multiplex PCR; TCRdb lists only in-frame clones, some missing. Of roughly 65,000 clones listed, about 93% are singletons. Sequencing used peripheral blood, obtained in the third trimester of pregnancy. These receptor sequences come from a female donor in good health, enrolled as a control in a pregnancy study. CDR3s include the opening cysteine and the closing phenylalanine or tryptophan. The D gene is left open where the match is weak. Clone size appears in some rows only: once, few, many, or a class for an expanded clone.

TRBV15	.	TRBJ1-5	.	TGTGCCACCAGCTCATCAGGGGTCCCCGCAAATCAGCCCCAGCATTTT	CATSSSGVPANQPQHF
TRBV28	.	TRBJ1-1	.	TGTGCCAGCTTCGACTGGACACCCAACACTGAAGCTTTCTTT	CASFDWTPNTEAFF
TRBV4-3	.	TRBJ2-7	.	TGCGCCAGCAGCCAAGGGAGGGAGCAGTACTTC	CASSQGREQYF
TRBV6-5	.	TRBJ2-1	.	TGTGCCAGCAAGAGGGGGTTAGTGAATGAGCAGTTCTTC	CASKRGLVNEQFF
TRBV7-2	.	TRBJ1-5	TRBD1	TGTGCCAGCAGCTCTGGACAGGGTCTCCAGCCCCAGCATTTT	CASSSGQGLQPQHF
TRBV4-2	once	TRBJ1-2	.	TGTGCCAGCAGCCAATCAGGTACCGCTAACTATGGCTACACCTTC	CASSQSGTANYGYTF
TRBV4-2	.	TRBJ2-5	.	TGTGCCAGCGCCCCGACCTTCGGGGAGACCCAGTACTTC	CASAPTFGETQYF
TRBV4-3	few	TRBJ1-6	.	TGCGCCAGCAGCCAGGCAACAGCCTATAATTCACCCCTCCACTTT	CASSQATAYNSPLHF
TRBV5-6	.	TRBJ1-4	.	TGTGCCAGCAGCTCCTCAGGACGGGGGGGTGAAAAACTGTTTTTT	CASSSSGRGGEKLFF
TRBV7-2	.	TRBJ1-5	.	TGTGCCAGCAGCTTAGGGGCAGGGATGCGCAATCAGCCCCAGCATTTT	CASSLGAGMRNQPQHF
TRBV11-1	.	TRBJ1-5	TRBD1	TGTGCCAGCAGCTCAGGGGGCCCGGGGCAGCCCCAGCATTTT	CASSSGGPGQPQHF
TRBV27	.	TRBJ2-7	.	TGTGCCAGCAGTTTGGACAGCGGTTTCGAGCAGTACTTC	CASSLDSGFEQYF
TRBV27	.	TRBJ1-6	TRBD1	TGTGCCAGCAGTTTACGGGGACAGGGAGTATCCTATAATTCACCCCTCCACTTT	CASSLRGQGVSYNSPLHF
TRBV27	.	TRBJ2-5	TRBD2	TGTGCCAGCAGTTTCCCGGGACTAGCGGGGTCTCGGGAGACCCAGTACTTC	CASSFPGLAGSRETQYF
TRBV2	.	TRBJ1-2	TRBD1	TGTGCCAGCAGTGTAGAGGGGGCGAACTATGGCTACACCTTC	CASSVEGANYGYTF
TRBV28	.	TRBJ1-2	.	TGTGCCAGCAGTAAACAGGGCCCCTATGGCTACACCTTC	CASSKQGPYGYTF
TRBV30	.	TRBJ1-2	.	TGTGCCTGGAGTGTACGGCCGGTGGTGGCAGGGGAGAGCTATGGCTACACCTTC	CAWSVRPVVAGESYGYTF
TRBV27	.	TRBJ2-7	.	TGTGCCAGCAGTTTTGTTCCGGGCGAGCAGTACTTC	CASSFVPGEQYF
TRBV7-8	.	TRBJ1-3	.	TGTGCCAGCAGCTTAGGAGGATTTGGAAACACCATATATTTT	CASSLGGFGNTIYF
TRBV4-1	.	TRBJ2-4	TRBD1	TGCGCCAGCAGCCTTGCCACAGGGGATGGGAGCAAAAACATTCAGTACTTC	CASSLATGDGSKNIQYF
TRBV5-1	.	TRBJ1-2	TRBD1	TGCGCCAGCAGCTTGGAGGACAGGGAAGGGTATGGCTACACCTTC	CASSLEDREGYGYTF
TRBV27	once	TRBJ2-1	.	TGTGCCAGCATGACGGGGTTCTCCTACAATGAGCAGTTCTTC	CASMTGFSYNEQFF
TRBV6-6	.	TRBJ1-1	TRBD1	TGTGCCAGCAGTTACTCGCGACAGGGCCCAGGCGATGAAGCTTTCTTT	CASSYSRQGPGDEAFF
TRBV29-1	.	TRBJ1-1	TRBD1	TGCAGCGTTGTTGACAGGGTAGGGCCAGAAGCTTTCTTT	CSVVDRVGPEAFF
TRBV6-6	.	TRBJ2-7	TRBD1	TGTGCCAGCAGCCGGACAGGGTACAACGAGCAGTACTTC	CASSRTGYNEQYF
TRBV2	.	TRBJ2-1	TRBD1	TGTGCCAGCACGGGACAGGGCTACAATGAGCAGTTCTTC	CASTGQGYNEQFF
TRBV5-5	.	TRBJ2-3	.	TGTGCCAGCAGCTTTCAACTAAGCACAGATACGCAGTATTTT	CASSFQLSTDTQYF
TRBV13	.	TRBJ1-6	.	TGTGCCAGCAGCTTACGTCTCCCCGGGGCCCTCCACTTT	CASSLRLPGALHF
TRBV5-6	.	TRBJ1-1	.	TGTGCCGGCAGCTTGGTGGGGACTGGGACTGAAGCTTTCTTT	CAGSLVGTGTEAFF
TRBV4-3	.	TRBJ2-1	.	TGCGCCAGCAGCCCCCAACTGGGGGCCATCTCCTACAATGAGCAGTTCTTC	CASSPQLGAISYNEQFF
TRBV29-1	.	TRBJ1-1	TRBD1	TGCAGCGTTGGGGGGGGACAGGGAAGCTCTGAAGCTTTCTTT	CSVGGGQGSSEAFF
TRBV4-2	few	TRBJ1-1	.	TGTGCCAGCAGCCAAGGGCTGGGCGGACAGAGCACTGAAGCTTTCTTT	CASSQGLGGQSTEAFF
TRBV5-1	.	TRBJ1-5	TRBD1	TGCGCCAGCAGCCTCGGGACAGGGACCAATCAGCCCCAGCATTTT	CASSLGTGTNQPQHF
TRBV27	once	TRBJ1-1	.	TGTGCCAGCAGCCTCCTTGAGAGGCGCGAAGCTTTCTTT	CASSLLERREAFF
TRBV5-6	.	TRBJ2-7	TRBD1	TGTGCCAGCAGCTTGAATAGGGGGCGTTTTGTCTACGAGCAGTACTTC	CASSLNRGRFVYEQYF
TRBV7-9	.	TRBJ2-1	.	TGTGCCAGCAGCTTAGTACGGGGAACCACAGGGATCTACAATGAGCAGTTCTTC	CASSLVRGTTGIYNEQFF
TRBV5-5	.	TRBJ1-5	TRBD1	TGTGCCAGCAGCTTGGCTGTGGGACAGGGAGGACAGCCCCAGCATTTT	CASSLAVGQGGQPQHF
TRBV7-3	.	TRBJ1-1	.	TGTGCCAGCAGCGGTGGGGCAGGGGTCGGTGAAGCTTTCTTT	CASSGGAGVGEAFF
TRBV10-3	.	TRBJ1-1	.	TGTGCCATCAGTGACCAGGGCTGGAACACTGAAGCTTTCTTT	CAISDQGWNTEAFF
TRBV7-2	.	TRBJ1-1	.	TGTGCCAGCAGCTTAATGGATCGGGGCACTGAAGCTTTCTTT	CASSLMDRGTEAFF
TRBV4-2	.	TRBJ2-2	.	TGTGCCAGCAGCCAAGACCGGACACTTACCGGGGAGCTGTTTTTT	CASSQDRTLTGELFF
TRBV7-2	.	TRBJ2-7	.	TGTGCCAGCAGCTTAAGGTCGGGGAACGCCCACGAGCAGTACTTC	CASSLRSGNAHEQYF
TRBV9	.	TRBJ2-7	.	TGTGCCAGCAGCCCCCAGTTAGGGGGTCCCTACGAGCAGTACTTC	CASSPQLGGPYEQYF
TRBV7-8	.	TRBJ1-2	TRBD1	TGTGCCAGCAGCTTAGGGCAGGGGGCTAGGGGCTACACCTTC	CASSLGQGARGYTF